This T cell receptor (beta chain) stems from a study of CD8 T cells in Susac syndrome. The J segment lost 3 bases and the V segment lost 10 bases, leaving 11 bases of the junction unmatched. Germline CDR1 reads LGHDT; CDR2 reads YNNKEL (reference sequence). The CDR3 length is 14 residues. Reverse transcription of roughly 0.5 to 1 ug RNA was performed with random hexamers. TCRdb reanalysed the immunoSEQ multiplex PCR reads using MiXCR and keeps one entry per CDR3 protein. The sample records more than 120,000 distinct CDR3 sequences, approximately 93% being singletons. Sequences were obtained from CD4+ T cells from PBMCs. The V and J genes are TRBV3-1 and TRBJ1-1; 7 bases fit TRBD1. The TCR sequence derives from a human donor in good health. CDR3 nucleotides: TGTGCCATAAGAAGGACAGGATCGGACACTGAAGCTTTCTTT. This codes for CAIRRTGSDTEAFF.